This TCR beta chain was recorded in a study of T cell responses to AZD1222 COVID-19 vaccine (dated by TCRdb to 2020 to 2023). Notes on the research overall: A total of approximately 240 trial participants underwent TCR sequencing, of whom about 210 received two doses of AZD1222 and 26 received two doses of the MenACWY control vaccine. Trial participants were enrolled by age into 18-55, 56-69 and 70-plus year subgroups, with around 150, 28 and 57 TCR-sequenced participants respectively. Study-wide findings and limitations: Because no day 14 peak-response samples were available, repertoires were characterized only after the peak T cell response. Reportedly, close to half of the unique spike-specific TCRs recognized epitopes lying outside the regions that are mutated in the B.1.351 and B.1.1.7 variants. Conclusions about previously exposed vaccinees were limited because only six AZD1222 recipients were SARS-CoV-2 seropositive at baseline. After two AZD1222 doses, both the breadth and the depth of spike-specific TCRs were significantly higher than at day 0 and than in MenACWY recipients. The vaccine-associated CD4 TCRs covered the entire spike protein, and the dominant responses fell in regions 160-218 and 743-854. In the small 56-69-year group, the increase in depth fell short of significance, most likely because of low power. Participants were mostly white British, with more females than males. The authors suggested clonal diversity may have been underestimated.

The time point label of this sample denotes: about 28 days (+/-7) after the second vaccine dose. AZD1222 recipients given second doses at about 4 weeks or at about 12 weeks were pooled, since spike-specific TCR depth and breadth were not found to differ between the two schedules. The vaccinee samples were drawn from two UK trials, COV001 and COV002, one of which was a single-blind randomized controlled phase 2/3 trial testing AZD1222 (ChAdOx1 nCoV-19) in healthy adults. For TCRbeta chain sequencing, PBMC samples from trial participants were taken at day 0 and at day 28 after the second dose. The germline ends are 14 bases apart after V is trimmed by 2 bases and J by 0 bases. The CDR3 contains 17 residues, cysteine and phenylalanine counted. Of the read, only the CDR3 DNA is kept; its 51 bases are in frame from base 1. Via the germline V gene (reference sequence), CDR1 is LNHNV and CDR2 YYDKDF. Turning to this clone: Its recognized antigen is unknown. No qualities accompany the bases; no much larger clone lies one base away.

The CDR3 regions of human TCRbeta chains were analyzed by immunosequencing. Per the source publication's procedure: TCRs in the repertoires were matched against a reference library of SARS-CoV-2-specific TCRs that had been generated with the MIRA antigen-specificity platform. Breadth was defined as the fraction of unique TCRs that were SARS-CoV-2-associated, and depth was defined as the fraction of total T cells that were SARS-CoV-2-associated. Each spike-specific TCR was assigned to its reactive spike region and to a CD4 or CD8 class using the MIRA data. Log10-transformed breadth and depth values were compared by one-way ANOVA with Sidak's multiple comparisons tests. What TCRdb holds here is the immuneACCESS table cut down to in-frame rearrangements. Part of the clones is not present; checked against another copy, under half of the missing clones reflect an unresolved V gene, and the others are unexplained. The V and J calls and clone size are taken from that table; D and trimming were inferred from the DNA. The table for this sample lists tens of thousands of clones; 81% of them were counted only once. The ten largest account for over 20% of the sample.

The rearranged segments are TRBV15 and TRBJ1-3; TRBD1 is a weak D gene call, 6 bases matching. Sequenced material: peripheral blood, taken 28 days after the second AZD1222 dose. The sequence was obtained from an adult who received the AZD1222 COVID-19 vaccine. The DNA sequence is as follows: TGTGCCACCAGCAGATTCGATCCAGGGGCCTCTGGAAACACCATATATTTT. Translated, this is CATSRFDPGASGNTIYF. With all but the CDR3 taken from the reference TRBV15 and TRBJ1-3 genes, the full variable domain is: DAMVIQNPRYQVTQFGKPVTLSCSQTLNHNVMYWYQQKSSQAPKLLFHYYDKDFNNEADTPDNFQSRRPNTSFCFLDIRSPGLGDTAMYLCATSRFDPGASGNTIYFGEGSWLTVV.